The T cell receptor beta chain described here comes from a study of cytomegalovirus exposure and HLA in healthy donors. From germline, CDR1 is SQVTM and CDR2 ANQGSEA. V gave up 6 bases and J gave up 3 bases; unmatched junction bases: 7. The CDR3 is 13 amino acids. Researchers ran the PCR with 60 Vbeta and 13 Jbeta primers. Clones were sequenced by immunoSEQ multiplex PCR, and TCRdb holds only the in-frame ones, with some missing. The top ten clones hold approximately 10% of a sample with about 150,000 clones, roughly 74% of them seen once. The clonotype originates from a man between 18 and 29 years old in good health and CMV-seropositive. The rearrangement links TRBV29-1 to TRBJ1-1; 7 nucleotides agree with TRBD1. Sequenced: PBMCs. Written as DNA, the CDR3 is TGCAGCGTCAAAAGAACAGGGGACACTGAAGCTTTCTTT. Protein product: CSVKRTGDTEAFF.